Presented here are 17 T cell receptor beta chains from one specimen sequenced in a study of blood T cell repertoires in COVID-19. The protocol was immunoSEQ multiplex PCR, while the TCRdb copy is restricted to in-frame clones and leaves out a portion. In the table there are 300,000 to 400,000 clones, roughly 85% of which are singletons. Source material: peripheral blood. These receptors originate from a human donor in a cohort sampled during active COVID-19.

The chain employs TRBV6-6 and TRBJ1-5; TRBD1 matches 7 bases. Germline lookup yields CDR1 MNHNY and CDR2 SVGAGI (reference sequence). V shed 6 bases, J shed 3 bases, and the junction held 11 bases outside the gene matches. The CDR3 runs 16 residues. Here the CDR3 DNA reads TGTGCCAGCAGAGCAACACACAGGGGTGACAATCAGCCCCAGCATTTT. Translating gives CASRATHRGDNQPQHF.

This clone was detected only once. CDR3 region: CASSARGTSSGNTIYF. The CDR3 DNA is TGTGCCAGCAGTGCCAGGGGGACGAGCTCTGGAAACACCATATATTTT. The J gene is TRBJ1-3, the V gene TRBV6-1, with 7 positions matching TRBD1. Germline CDR1 is MNHNS and CDR2 is SASEGT. V shed 4 bases and J 0 bases; nucleotides not matched to a gene: 6. The CDR3 runs 16 residues.

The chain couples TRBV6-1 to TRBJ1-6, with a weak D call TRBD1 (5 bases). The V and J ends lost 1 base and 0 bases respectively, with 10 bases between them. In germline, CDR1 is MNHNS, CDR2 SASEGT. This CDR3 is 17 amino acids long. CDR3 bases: TGTGCCAGCAGTGAAGTTCGACAGAGCTCCTATAATTCACCCCTCCACTTT. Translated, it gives CASSEVRQSSYNSPLHF.

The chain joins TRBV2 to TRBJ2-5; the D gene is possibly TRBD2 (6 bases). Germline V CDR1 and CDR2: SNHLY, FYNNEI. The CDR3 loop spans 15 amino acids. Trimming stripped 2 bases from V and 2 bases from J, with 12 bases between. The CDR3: CASSETAGTQETQYF. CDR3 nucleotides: TGTGCCAGCAGTGAAACAGCGGGCACGCAAGAGACCCAGTACTTC.

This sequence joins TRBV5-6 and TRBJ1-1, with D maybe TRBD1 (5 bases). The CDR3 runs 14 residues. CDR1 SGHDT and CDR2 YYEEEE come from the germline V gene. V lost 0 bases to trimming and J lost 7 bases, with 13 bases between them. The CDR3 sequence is CASSLAGSPFEAFF. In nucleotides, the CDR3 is TGTGCCAGCAGCTTGGCAGGGTCTCCCTTTGAAGCTTTCTTT.

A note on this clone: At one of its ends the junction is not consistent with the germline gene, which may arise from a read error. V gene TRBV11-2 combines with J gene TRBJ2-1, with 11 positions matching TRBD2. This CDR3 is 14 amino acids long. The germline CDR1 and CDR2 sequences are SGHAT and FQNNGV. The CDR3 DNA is TGTGCCAGCAGCCTAGCGGGGGGTTACAGTGAGCAGTTCTTC. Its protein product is CASSLAGGYSEQFF.

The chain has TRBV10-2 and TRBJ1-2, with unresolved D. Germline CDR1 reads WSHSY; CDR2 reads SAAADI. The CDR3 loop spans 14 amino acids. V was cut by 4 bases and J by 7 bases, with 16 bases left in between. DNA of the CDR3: TGCGCCAGCAGTGGATCCGAGGGCCGGGCTGGCTACACCTTC. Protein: CASSGSEGRAGYTF.

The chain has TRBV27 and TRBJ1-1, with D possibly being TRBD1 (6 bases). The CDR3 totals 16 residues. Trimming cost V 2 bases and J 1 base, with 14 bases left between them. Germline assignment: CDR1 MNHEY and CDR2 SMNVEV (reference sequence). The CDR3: CASSLGTTTGNTEAFF. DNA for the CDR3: TGTGCCAGCAGTTTAGGGACCACGACAGGGAACACTGAAGCTTTCTTT.

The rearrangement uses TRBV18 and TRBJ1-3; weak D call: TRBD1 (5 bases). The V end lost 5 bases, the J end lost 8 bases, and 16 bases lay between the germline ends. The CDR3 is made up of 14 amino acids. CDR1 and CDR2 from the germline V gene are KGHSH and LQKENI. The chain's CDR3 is CASSGQAPGDTIYF. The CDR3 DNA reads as TGTGCCAGCTCAGGCCAGGCCCCGGGGGACACCATATATTTT.

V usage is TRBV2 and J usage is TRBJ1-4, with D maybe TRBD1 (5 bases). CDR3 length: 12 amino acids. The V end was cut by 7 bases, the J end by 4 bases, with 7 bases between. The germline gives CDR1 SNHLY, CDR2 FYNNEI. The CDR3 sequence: CASKTDNEKLFF. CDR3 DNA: TGTGCCAGCAAGACAGATAATGAAAAACTGTTTTTT.

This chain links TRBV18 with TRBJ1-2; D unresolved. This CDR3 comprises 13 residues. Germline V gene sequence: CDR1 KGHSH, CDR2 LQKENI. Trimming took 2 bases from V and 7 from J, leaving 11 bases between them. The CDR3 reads CASSPEGRGGYTF. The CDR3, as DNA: TGTGCCAGCTCACCAGAGGGTAGAGGTGGCTACACCTTC.

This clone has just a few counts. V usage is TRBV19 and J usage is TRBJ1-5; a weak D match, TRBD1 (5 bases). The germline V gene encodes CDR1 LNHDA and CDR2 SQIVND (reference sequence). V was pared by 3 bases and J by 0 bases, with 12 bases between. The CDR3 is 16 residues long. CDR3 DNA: TGTGCCAGTAGTATCCAGGGCAGACTTAGCAATCAGCCCCAGCATTTT. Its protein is CASSIQGRLSNQPQHF.

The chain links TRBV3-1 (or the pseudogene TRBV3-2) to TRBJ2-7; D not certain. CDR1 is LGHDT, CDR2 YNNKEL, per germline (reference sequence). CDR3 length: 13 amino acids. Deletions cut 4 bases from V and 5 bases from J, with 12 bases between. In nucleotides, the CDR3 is TGTGCCAGCAGCCGCAAAGGTGAGGACGAGCAGTACTTC. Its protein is CASSRKGEDEQYF.

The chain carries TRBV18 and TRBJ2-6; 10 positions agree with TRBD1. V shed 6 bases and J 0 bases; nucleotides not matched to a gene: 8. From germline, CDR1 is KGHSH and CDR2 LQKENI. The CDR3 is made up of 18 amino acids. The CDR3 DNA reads TGTGCCAGCTCGTCCGGGACAGGGGTGCTCTCTGGGGCCAACGTCCTGACTTTC. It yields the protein CASSSGTGVLSGANVLTF. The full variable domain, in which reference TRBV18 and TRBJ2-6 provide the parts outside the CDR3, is NAGVMQNPRHLVRRRGQEARLRCSPMKGHSHVYWYRQLPEEGLKFMVYLQKENIIDESGMPKERFSAEFPKEGPSILRIQQVVRGDSAAYFCASSSGTGVLSGANVLTFGAGSRLTVL.

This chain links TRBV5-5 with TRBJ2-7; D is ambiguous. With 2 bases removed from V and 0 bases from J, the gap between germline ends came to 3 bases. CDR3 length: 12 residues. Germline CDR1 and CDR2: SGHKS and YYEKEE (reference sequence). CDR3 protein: CASSFSSYEQYF. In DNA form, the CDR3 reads TGTGCCAGCAGCTTCAGCTCCTACGAGCAGTACTTC.

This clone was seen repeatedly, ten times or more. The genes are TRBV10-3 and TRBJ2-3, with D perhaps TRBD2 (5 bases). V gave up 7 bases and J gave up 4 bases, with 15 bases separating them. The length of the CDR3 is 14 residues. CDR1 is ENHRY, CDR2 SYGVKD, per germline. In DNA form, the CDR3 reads TGTGCCATCAAGGAGGTAGCCGGGGCAGATACGCAGTATTTT. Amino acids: CAIKEVAGADTQYF.

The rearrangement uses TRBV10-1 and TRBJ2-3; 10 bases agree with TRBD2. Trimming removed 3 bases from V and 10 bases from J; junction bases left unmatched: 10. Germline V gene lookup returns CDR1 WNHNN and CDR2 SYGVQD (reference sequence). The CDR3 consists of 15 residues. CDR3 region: CASSERLAGASAQYF. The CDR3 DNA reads TGCGCCAGCAGTGAAAGGCTAGCGGGGGCGTCGGCGCAGTATTTT.